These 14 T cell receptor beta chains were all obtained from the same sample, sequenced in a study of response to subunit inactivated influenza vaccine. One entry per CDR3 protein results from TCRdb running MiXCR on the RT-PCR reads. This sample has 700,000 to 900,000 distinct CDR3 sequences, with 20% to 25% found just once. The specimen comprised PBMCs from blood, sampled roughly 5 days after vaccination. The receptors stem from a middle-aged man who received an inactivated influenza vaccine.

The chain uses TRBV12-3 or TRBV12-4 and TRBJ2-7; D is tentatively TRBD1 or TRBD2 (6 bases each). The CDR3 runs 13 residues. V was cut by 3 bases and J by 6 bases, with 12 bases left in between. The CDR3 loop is CASSLRGASEQYF. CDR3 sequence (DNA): TGTGCCAGCAGTTTGAGGGGGGCCAGCGAGCAGTACTTC.

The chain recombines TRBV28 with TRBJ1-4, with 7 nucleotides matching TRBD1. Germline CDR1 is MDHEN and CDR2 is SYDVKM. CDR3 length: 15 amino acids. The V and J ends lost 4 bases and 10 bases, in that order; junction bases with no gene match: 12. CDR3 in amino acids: CASSYPRDSGVKLFF. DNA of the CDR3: TGTGCCAGCAGTTACCCCCGGGACAGCGGTGTAAAACTGTTTTTT.

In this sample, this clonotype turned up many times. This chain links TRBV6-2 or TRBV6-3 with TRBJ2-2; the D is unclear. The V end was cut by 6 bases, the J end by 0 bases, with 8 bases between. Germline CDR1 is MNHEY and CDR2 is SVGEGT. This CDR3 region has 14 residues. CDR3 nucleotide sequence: TGTGCCAGCAGGAATCCCCCGAACACCGGGGAGCTGTTTTTT. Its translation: CASRNPPNTGELFF.

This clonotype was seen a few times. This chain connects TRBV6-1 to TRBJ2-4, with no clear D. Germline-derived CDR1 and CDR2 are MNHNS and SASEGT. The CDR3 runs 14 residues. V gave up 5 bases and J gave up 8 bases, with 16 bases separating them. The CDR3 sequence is CASSPLTNIDIQYF. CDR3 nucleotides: TGTGCCAGCAGTCCTCTTACAAATATTGACATTCAGTACTTC.

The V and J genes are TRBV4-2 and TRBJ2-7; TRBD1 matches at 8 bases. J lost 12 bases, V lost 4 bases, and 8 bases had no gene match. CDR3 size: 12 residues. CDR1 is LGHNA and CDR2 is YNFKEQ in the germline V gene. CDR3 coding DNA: TGTGCCAGCAGCCGCGGGCGGGACAGGCGGTACTTC. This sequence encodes CASSRGRDRRYF.

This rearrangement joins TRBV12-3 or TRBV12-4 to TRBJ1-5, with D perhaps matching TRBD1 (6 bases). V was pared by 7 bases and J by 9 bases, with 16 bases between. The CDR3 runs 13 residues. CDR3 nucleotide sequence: TGTGCCAGCAATTCTTGGGAAGGGGGGCCCCAGCATTTT. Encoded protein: CASNSWEGGPQHF.

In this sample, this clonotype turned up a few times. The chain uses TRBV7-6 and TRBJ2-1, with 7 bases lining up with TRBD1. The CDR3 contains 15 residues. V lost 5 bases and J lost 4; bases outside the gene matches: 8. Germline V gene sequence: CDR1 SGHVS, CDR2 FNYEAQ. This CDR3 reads CASSHPDRVYNEQFF. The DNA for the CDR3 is TGTGCCAGCAGCCATCCTGACAGGGTATACAATGAGCAGTTCTTC. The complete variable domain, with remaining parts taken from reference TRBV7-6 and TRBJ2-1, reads GAGVSQSPRYKVTKRGQDVALRCDPISGHVSLYWYRQALGQGPEFLTYFNYEAQQDKSGLPNDRFSAERPEGSISTLTIQRTEQRDSAMYRCASSHPDRVYNEQFFGPGTRLTVL.

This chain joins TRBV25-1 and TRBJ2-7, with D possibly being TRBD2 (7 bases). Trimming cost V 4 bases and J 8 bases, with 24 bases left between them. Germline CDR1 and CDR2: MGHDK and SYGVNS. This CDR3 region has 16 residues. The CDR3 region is CASSGGGPPESGQQYF. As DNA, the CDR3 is TGTGCCAGCAGTGGGGGGGGGCCGCCGGAGTCCGGGCAGCAGTACTTC.

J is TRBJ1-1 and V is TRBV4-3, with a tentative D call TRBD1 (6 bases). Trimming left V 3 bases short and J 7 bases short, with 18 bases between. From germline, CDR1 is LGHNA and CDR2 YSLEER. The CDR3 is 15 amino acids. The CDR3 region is CASSQETGTQHEAFF. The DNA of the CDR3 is TGCGCCAGCAGCCAGGAAACCGGGACACAACATGAAGCTTTCTTT.

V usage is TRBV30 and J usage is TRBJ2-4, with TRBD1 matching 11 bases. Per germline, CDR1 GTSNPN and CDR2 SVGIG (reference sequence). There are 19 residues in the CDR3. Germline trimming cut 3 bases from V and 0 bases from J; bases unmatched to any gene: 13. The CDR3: CAWSLRRTGGRIAKNIQYF. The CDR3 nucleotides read TGTGCCTGGAGCCTTCGTCGGACAGGGGGCAGGATAGCCAAAAACATTCAGTACTTC.

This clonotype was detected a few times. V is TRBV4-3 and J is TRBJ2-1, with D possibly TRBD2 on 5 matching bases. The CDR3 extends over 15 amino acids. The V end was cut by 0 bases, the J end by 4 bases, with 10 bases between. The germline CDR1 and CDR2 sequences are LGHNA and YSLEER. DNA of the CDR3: TGCGCCAGCAGCCAAGACGGAGGAAATTACAATGAGCAGTTCTTC. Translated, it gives CASSQDGGNYNEQFF.

The CDR3 spells CASSEQGARGNEQFF. The CDR3 DNA sequence: TGTGCCAGCAGTGAACAAGGGGCGCGGGGTAATGAGCAGTTCTTC. The V gene is TRBV6-1, the J gene TRBJ2-1, with a possible D match to TRBD2 (6 bases). V was shortened by 2 bases and J by 7 bases, with 15 bases between the two germline ends. The CDR3 totals 15 residues. The germline gives CDR1 MNHNS, CDR2 SASEGT.

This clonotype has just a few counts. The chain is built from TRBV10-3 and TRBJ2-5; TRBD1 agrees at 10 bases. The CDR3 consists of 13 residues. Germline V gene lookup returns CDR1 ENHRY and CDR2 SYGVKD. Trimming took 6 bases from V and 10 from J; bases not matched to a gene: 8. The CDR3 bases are TGTGCCATCAGCGCCGGGACAGGGGTTGGCCAGTACTTC. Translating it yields CAISAGTGVGQYF.

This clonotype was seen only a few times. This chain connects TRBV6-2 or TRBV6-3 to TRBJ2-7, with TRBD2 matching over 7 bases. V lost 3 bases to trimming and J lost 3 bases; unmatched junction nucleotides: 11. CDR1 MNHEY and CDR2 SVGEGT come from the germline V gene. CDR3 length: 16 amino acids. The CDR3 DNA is TGTGCCAGCAGTTATTTCCGCGGGGGTACCCGCTACGAGCAGTACTTC. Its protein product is CASSYFRGGTRYEQYF.